Below, one TCR beta chain is given with its context. Its antigen remains unidentified. Per-base qualities were not stored, and no clone one base away is much larger. This entry comes from a study of cytomegalovirus exposure and HLA in healthy donors listed by TCRdb under 2017. About the full investigation: In an earlier analysis of 587 of the donors, approximately 260 Gb of sequence data and 100 million or so unique TCR beta sequences from 150 million to 200 million T cells were reported. An early release that covered about 600 HLA-typed donors contained about 300 gigabases of sequencing data and roughly 84 million unique TCR sequences. Of the 300 to 500 genotyped donors, over 80% were placed in the genetic ancestry cluster associated with self-reported Caucasian donors. The study aimed to test whether signatures of past pathogen exposure could be identified by cataloging public T cell receptors. The T cell repertoires of 700 or so subjects were profiled by immunosequencing and related to cytomegalovirus serostatus. Along with the approximately 700-subject first cohort, a separate validation cohort of some 130 different subjects was used. High-throughput TCR immunosequencing, statistical association of individual TCRs with disease status, and machine learning were combined to predict cytomegalovirus infection status. To study patterns of TCR occurrence, a later analysis re-analyzed previously published TCR beta repertoires from 500 to 850 donors and added high-resolution HLA genotyping. In the later analysis, no new phenotypic data were used to find candidate immune exposures; instead, reliance was placed on TCR beta sequences and their occurrence across donors. An earlier analysis of several hundred of the donors used high-throughput TCR beta sequencing to judge whether each TCR beta V gene segment behaved as functional or pseudogenic. Alongside the repertoire data, information on donor age, sex, ethnicity and CMV serostatus was compiled. In a later genetic analysis, genome-wide SNP genotypes for about three fifths of the roughly 670 donors were used, and that subset was treated as a discovery cohort. Every repertoire in the discovery cohort had been generated on one and the same sequencing platform. HLA typing covered class I and class II loci at four-digit resolution. Typing coverage differed by locus: A, B, C, DRB1 and DQB1 were typed in about 620-640 donors, DQA1 in 500 to 550, DPA1 in 606, and DPB1 in approximately 450. A handful of DR-DQ haplotypes were handled as single units for association and clustering because linkage in the cohort was strong. Among roughly 370 genotyped donors of the cohort, an average of about 240,000 unique TCR beta nucleotide sequences were sequenced per donor, roughly 20% of them non-productive. Results and caveats for the whole study, not just this receptor: In both the original and validation cohorts, the classifier was reported to diagnose cytomegalovirus status with high specificity and sensitivity. Sequencing depth was assumed to be roughly uniform across donors in the presence/absence analyses, though that assumption may not hold. In vitro tests confirmed that three of the cytomegalovirus-associated TCR beta chains recognize cytomegalovirus antigens. A later analysis found that HLA-associated TCR beta chains were more clonally expanded and had lower generation probabilities than equally common non-associated chains. Because some donors lacked HLA typing at each locus, the association tests relied only on the typed subset. In a later analysis, several top co-occurrence clusters were reported to appear linked to parvovirus B19, influenza, CMV and Epstein-Barr virus. A group of highly shared sequence variants was considered likely to be a technical artifact of the sequencing pipeline. Linkage disequilibrium might explain the correlated functional status among segregating V segments, but an unknown experimental factor could not be excluded. A later analysis associated about 17,000 TCR beta sequences with specific HLA alleles at a false discovery rate of 0.05. The authors suggested that the approach could potentially be generalized to other disease states and immunological phenotypes. The 87-base-pair reads could not distinguish some IMGT-functional V segments, including TRBV6-2 and TRBV6-3, so those segments were excluded. The only immune exposure information available for the cohort was CMV serostatus. In this cohort, only TCR beta chains were sequenced, and detectable features were limited by the absence of alpha or paired-chain data. Seventeen rarely observed V segments, including chromosome 9 orphons, were excluded from the earlier analysis of a few hundred of the donors because counts were too low. While some public TCRs were present in many individuals, most TCR sequences turned up only very rarely across donors. A later analysis found that TCR association rates varied across HLA loci, with DRB1 alleles showing the most associated TCRs and HLA-C alleles the fewest. When HLA alleles, especially DR and DQ, strongly co-occurred, TCR associations were difficult to assign to individual alleles. Most CMV-associated TCR beta chains appeared to be HLA-restricted in a later analysis, and the HLA associations seemed to be driven largely by CMV exposure. The study listed 150 to 200 TCR beta chains as associated with cytomegalovirus. An earlier analysis of approximately 500 of the donors showed that most TCR beta V segments appeared in productive rearrangements either about 87% or about 30% of the time, which broadly matched IMGT annotations. In a later genetic analysis, fewer N-insertions in productive TCRs were reported among donors in an Asian-associated ancestry cluster than the roughly 700-donor mean. A further reported finding was that TCR beta sequences accurately predicted the HLA-A and HLA-B alleles for most subjects in the first cohort. In a later genetic analysis, a missense DCLRE1C variant was associated with V-gene and J-gene trimming of TCR beta chains, and the association was replicated in an independent cohort.

V is shortened by 5 bases, J by 5 bases, and the region joining them spans 18 bases. Including the terminal cysteine and phenylalanine, the CDR3 comprises 15 residues. The CDR3 DNA has 45 bases and is translated from base 1. The germline V gene yields MDHEN for CDR1 and SYDVKM for CDR2. The cohort comprised more than 550 healthy bone marrow donors. Cohort members were all nominally healthy when sampled, although unrecorded immune exposures were likely present. The donor tested CMV seropositive and was one of the 289 seropositive cohort members. Every donor gave a peripheral blood sample, and the peripheral blood mononuclear cells from that sample were used for TCR beta sequencing. The Qiagen DNeasy Blood Extraction Kit was used to extract genomic DNA from the blood cell samples. To prepare the library, the immunoSEQ multiplex PCR assay was applied. For the multiplex PCR, a mixture combining 60 forward primers for TCR Vbeta segments and 13 reverse primers for TCR Jbeta segments was used. The CDR3 region of rearranged TCR beta genes was amplified from genomic DNA by a multiplex PCR assay. On the Illumina HiSeq System, the amplified TCR beta libraries were sequenced as 87-base-pair reads. On the authors' methods: In a later analysis, roughly 80 million unique TCR beta chains were counted across the roughly 700 repertoires, and approximately 9.9 million of these chains were shared by at least two donors. To remove PCR and sequencing errors, raw reads were error-corrected and collapsed into unique sequences using a nearest-neighbor algorithm that merged closely related sequences. V, D and J gene segments were assigned by aligning CDR3 sequences to IMGT reference sequences. For a sequence to be retained, a match of at least six nucleotides was required to both a V gene segment and a J gene segment. A rearrangement counted as productive if the CDR3 had no stop codons and remained in frame with V and J, and every other rearrangement counted as non-productive. CDR3 was defined according to IMGT convention as the region running from the second conserved V-encoded cysteine to the conserved J-encoded phenylalanine. In an earlier analysis of around 640 of the donors, sequences lacking an unambiguous match to a single V gene segment were excluded. In an earlier analysis of almost 600 of the donors, a V segment was called functional when productive rearrangements were above 56.7%, and segregating when the standard deviation between donors exceeded 5%. A statistical classification framework was built for diagnosing cytomegalovirus status from the catalog of TCR beta chain sequences. V and J gene assignment, in a later analysis, came from comparing TCR nucleotide sequences with IMGT/GENE-DB human TR gene sequences. In a later analysis, CDR3 sequences and most-parsimonious VDJ recombination scenarios were assigned using the TCRdist pipeline. A later analysis defined each TCR beta chain by its CDR3 amino acid sequence plus V-gene family, and excluded reads lacking a unique V-gene family. A later analysis removed roughly 590 highly shared, low-generation-probability nucleotide sequences to deal with suspected cross-contamination and a sequencing artifact. A later analysis calculated a clonal expansion index for each public chain from normalized within-repertoire ranks of inferred template counts. In a later analysis, generation probabilities were computed using a VDJ recombination model fitted to out-of-frame rearrangements, and the results were checked against IGoR. In a later analysis, TCR-TCR, TCR-HLA and TCR-CMV co-occurrence was scored with hypergeometric tests, and a repertoire-size bias correction was applied to TCR pairs. False discovery rates were estimated in a later analysis by permuting HLA or CMV assignments 20 times. In a later analysis, co-occurring TCRs were grouped with DBSCAN, and TCRdist sequence similarity was added when clustering was performed within HLA-allele-positive subsets. Co-occurrence clustering excluded repertoires with fewer than 30,000 or more than 120,000 public chains, plus five with anomalous nucleotide sharing. TCRdb stores this immuneACCESS table with in-frame sequences only. Part of the clones is absent; in the studies checked, under half of the shortfall reflects unresolved V genes, and no reason is known for the rest. V and J calls and clone size come straight from that table; D and trimming were deduced from the DNA. The sample contains roughly 77,000 clones, roughly a tenth of them found a single time. The ten largest clones add up to more than 20% of the sample.

Sequenced input: PBMCs. This TCR was recovered from a man aged 55 to 70 in good health and CMV-seropositive. Here the chain combines TRBV28 and TRBJ1-1; the D gene identity is not certain. The CDR3 corresponds to CASSPVAGVRTEAFF. In nucleotides, the sequence is TGTGCCAGCAGTCCCGTTGCGGGAGTAAGAACTGAAGCTTTCTTT.